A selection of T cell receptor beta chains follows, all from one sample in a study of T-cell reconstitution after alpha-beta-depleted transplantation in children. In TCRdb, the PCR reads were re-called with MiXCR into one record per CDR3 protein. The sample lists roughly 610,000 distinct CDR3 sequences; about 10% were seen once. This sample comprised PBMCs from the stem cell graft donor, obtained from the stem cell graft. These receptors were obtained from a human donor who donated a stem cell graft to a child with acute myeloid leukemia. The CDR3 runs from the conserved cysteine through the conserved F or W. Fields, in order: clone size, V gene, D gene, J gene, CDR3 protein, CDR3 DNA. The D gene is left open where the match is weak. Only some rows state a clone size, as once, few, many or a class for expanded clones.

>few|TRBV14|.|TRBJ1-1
CASSQESGRTEAFF
TGTGCCAGCAGCCAAGAGTCTGGGCGGACTGAAGCTTTCTTT
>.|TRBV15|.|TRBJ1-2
CATSREIRDGYTF
TGTGCCACCAGCAGAGAAATCAGGGACGGCTACACCTTC
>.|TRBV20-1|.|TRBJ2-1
CSARALPNEQFF
TGCAGTGCTAGAGCCCTCCCCAATGAGCAGTTCTTC
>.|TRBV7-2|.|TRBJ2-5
CASSLAGALETQYF
TGTGCCAGCAGCTTAGCGGGAGCTCTGGAGACCCAGTACTTC
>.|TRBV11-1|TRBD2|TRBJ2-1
CASSSISLLAGPYNEQFF
TGTGCCAGCAGCTCAATAAGCCTACTAGCGGGGCCTTACAATGAGCAGTTCTTC
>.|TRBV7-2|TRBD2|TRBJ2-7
CASSPTRLAGDEQYF
TGTGCCAGCAGTCCAACAAGACTAGCGGGAGACGAGCAGTACTTC
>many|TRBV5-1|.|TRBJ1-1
CASSVGQPATEAFF
TGCGCCAGCAGCGTCGGACAGCCGGCCACTGAAGCTTTCTTT
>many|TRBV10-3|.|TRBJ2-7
CAISESDGHEQYF
TGTGCCATCAGTGAGTCGGACGGACACGAGCAGTACTTC
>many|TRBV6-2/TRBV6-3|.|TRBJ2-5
CASSFGQYETQYF
TGTGCCAGCAGTTTCGGACAGTACGAGACCCAGTACTTC
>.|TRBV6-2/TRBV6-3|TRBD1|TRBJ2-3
CASSYPGQGESDTQYF
TGTGCCAGCAGTTACCCGGGACAGGGAGAATCAGATACGCAGTATTTT
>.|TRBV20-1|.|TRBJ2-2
CSARSPGELFF
TGCAGTGCTAGATCCCCCGGGGAGCTGTTTTTT
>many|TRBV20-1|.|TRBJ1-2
CSATRTGRDGYTF
TGCAGTGCTACAAGGACGGGCCGAGATGGCTACACCTTC
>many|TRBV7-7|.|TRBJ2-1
CASSLALGGKNEQFF
TGTGCTAGCAGCTTAGCCCTGGGCGGTAAGAATGAGCAGTTCTTC
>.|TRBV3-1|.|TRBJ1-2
CASSQVDGYTF
TGTGCCAGCAGCCAAGTAGATGGCTACACCTTC
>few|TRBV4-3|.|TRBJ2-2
CASSQDHGIPTGELFF
TGCGCCAGCAGCCAAGATCACGGGATCCCCACCGGGGAGCTGTTTTTT
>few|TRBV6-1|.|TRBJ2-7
CASRGVKQGPFGYEQYF
TGTGCCAGCAGGGGGGTGAAACAGGGCCCCTTCGGGTACGAGCAGTACTTC
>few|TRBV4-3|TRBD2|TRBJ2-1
CASSPLGTSGTYNEQFF
TGCGCCAGCAGCCCTCTTGGGACTAGCGGGACCTACAATGAGCAGTTCTTC
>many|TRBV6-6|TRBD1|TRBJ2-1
CASRETGVSPWFF
TGTGCCAGCAGAGAGACAGGGGTTTCTCCTTGGTTCTTC
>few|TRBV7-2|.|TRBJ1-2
CASSLGTLRVYGYTF
TGTGCCAGCTCCCTTGGAACGCTCAGGGTCTATGGCTACACCTTC
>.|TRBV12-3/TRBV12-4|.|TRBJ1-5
CASSGLGNQPQHF
TGTGCCAGCAGTGGGCTGGGCAATCAGCCCCAGCATTTT
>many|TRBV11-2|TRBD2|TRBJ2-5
CASSSGLAGGGETQYF
TGTGCCAGCAGCTCCGGACTAGCGGGAGGTGGGGAGACCCAGTACTTC
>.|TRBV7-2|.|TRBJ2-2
CASSPQMVAQGTGELFF
TGTGCCAGCAGCCCCCAAATGGTGGCCCAAGGGACCGGGGAGCTGTTTTTT
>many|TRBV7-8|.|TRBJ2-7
CASSLWDSTGSIHEQYF
TGTGCCAGCAGCTTATGGGACTCTACAGGGAGTATCCACGAGCAGTACTTC
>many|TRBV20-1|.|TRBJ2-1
CSASLRGYRNEQFF
TGCAGTGCCTCGCTCCGTGGCTACCGGAATGAGCAGTTCTTC
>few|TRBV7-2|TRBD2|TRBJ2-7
CASRLNLAGAYEQYF
TGTGCCAGCAGATTGAATCTAGCGGGGGCCTACGAGCAGTACTTC
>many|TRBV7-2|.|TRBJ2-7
CASSFHGSTYEQYF
TGTGCCAGCAGCTTTCATGGGAGCACCTACGAGCAGTACTTC
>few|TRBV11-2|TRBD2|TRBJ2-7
CASSFSGSAGEQYF
TGTGCCAGCAGCTTTAGCGGGAGTGCGGGCGAGCAGTACTTC
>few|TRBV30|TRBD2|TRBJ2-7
CAWSKRDGYEQYF
TGTGCCTGGAGTAAGCGGGATGGGTACGAGCAGTACTTC
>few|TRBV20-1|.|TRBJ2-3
CSARRRGASGPDTQYF
TGCAGTGCTAGAAGACGGGGGGCTAGCGGCCCAGATACGCAGTATTTT
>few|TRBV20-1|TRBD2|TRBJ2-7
CSAREWLAGGIPGGEQYF
TGCAGTGCTAGAGAGTGGCTAGCGGGAGGGATCCCCGGCGGCGAGCAGTACTTC
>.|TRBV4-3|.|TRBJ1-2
CASSPRHDLGGYTF
TGCGCCAGCAGCCCTAGACACGACCTGGGGGGCTACACCTTC
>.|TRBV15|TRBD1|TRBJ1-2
CATSRDRGRDRVHGYTF
TGTGCCACCAGCAGAGATCGAGGCCGGGACAGGGTCCATGGCTACACCTTC
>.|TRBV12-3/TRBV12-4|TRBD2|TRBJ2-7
CASSPQTSGRTLIYEQYF
TGTGCCAGCAGTCCACAGACTAGCGGGCGTACTCTCATCTACGAGCAGTACTTC
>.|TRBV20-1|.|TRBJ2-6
CSARDPTGSGANVLTF
TGCAGTGCTAGAGATCCTACGGGGTCTGGGGCCAACGTCCTGACTTTC
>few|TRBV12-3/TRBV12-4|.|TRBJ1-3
CASSFGTQGSSLWRNTIYF
TGTGCCAGCAGTTTTGGGACACAGGGCTCTAGTCTCTGGAGAAACACCATATATTTT
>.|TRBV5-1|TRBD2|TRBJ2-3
CASSPGLAGITDTQYF
TGCGCCAGCAGCCCGGGACTAGCGGGGATCACAGATACGCAGTATTTT
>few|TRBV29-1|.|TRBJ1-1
CSVVTVAVASEAFF
TGCAGCGTTGTTACAGTAGCAGTTGCCTCTGAAGCTTTCTTT
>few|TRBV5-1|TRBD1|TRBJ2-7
CASNPGRTGNYEQYF
TGCGCCAGCAACCCGGGGCGGACAGGGAACTACGAGCAGTACTTC
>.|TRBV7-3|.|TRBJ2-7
CASSFGSRVYEQYF
TGTGCCAGCAGCTTTGGATCGCGGGTCTACGAGCAGTACTTC
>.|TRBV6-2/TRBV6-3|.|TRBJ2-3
CASSNDGGTQYF
TGTGCCAGCAGTAACGACGGAGGGACGCAGTATTTT
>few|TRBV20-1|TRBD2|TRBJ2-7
CSASASGIYEQYF
TGCAGTGCTAGTGCTAGCGGGATTTACGAGCAGTACTTC
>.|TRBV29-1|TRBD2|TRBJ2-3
CSGTLGLAGATDTQYF
TGCAGCGGCACCCTCGGACTAGCGGGAGCCACAGATACGCAGTATTTT